These 2 T cell receptor beta chains were all obtained from the same sample, sequenced in a study of T cells in Graves' hyperthyroidism and ophthalmopathy. The investigators amplified TCR beta CDR3 regions from RNA transcripts. The HTBI set primed first-round TCR CDR3 RT-PCR. TCRdb itself ran the multiplex PCR reads through MiXCR, one entry per CDR3 protein. Here the sample spans hundreds of thousands of distinct CDR3 sequences, approximately 14% being singletons. Sequencing was carried out using blood. All receptors derive from a woman aged 18-30 years with Graves' hyperthyroidism.

This clonotype has at least ten counts. This rearrangement joins TRBV7-6 to TRBJ2-1, with TRBD1 identical over 10 bases. The CDR3 has 16 amino acids. CDR1 is SGHVS, CDR2 FNYEAQ, per germline. Unmatched junction bases numbered 10, after V lost 2 bases and J lost 9 bases. This CDR3 is CASSLWGTGVGGEQFF. The DNA for the CDR3 is TGTGCCAGCAGCTTATGGGGGACAGGGGTGGGTGGTGAGCAGTTCTTC.

This clonotype was seen repeatedly, ten times or more. The V and J genes are TRBV28 and TRBJ1-4; a weak D match, TRBD1 (5 bases). With 3 bases removed from V and 4 bases from J, the gap between germline ends came to 9 bases. Germline V CDR1 and CDR2: MDHEN, SYDVKM. The CDR3 length is 14 residues. Here the CDR3 reads CASSLGGYNEKLFF. The CDR3 nucleotides read TGTGCCAGCAGTTTGGGGGGATATAATGAAAAACTGTTTTTT.